This T cell receptor (beta chain) was obtained from a study of T-cell reconstitution after alpha-beta-depleted transplantation in children. The authors prepared the TCRbeta library with unique molecular identifiers. TCRdb ran MiXCR on the PCR reads and lists one entry per CDR3 protein. The repertoire holds roughly 50,000 distinct CDR3 sequences, with 44% as singletons. The sample holds one count of this clonotype. This sequence was found in a male patient between 5 and 17 years old who had a stem cell transplant for acute lymphoblastic leukemia, so the T cells may come from the graft donor. This specimen was PBMCs, mostly from graft donor cells, taken 360 days after TCRalphabeta/CD19-depleted stem cell transplant.

CDR3 protein: CASSRDGTGSYEQYF. The DNA of the CDR3 is TGCGCCAGCAGCCGGGACGGGACAGGGTCCTACGAGCAGTACTTC. V usage is TRBV5-1 and J usage is TRBJ2-7, with 9 bases matching TRBD1. The CDR3 spans 15 residues. V dropped 4 bases and J dropped 1; count of bases not matched to a gene: 6. Looked up from germline, CDR1 is SGHRS and CDR2 is YFSETQ.